This TCR beta chain is from a study of T cells in Graves' hyperthyroidism and ophthalmopathy. Study-wide points: Researchers report that a 13 V-J model separated ophthalmopathy from stable hyperthyroidism.

Amplification of TCR beta CDR3 regions used RNA as the template. Initially, a first-round RT-PCR of the TCR CDR3 employed the HTBI primer set. A single record per CDR3 protein comes from TCRdb applying MiXCR to the multiplex PCR reads. The sample contains around 660,000 distinct CDR3 sequences, nearly 45% of which appear only once. A note on this clonotype: Its antigen is still unknown.

V was pared by 6 bases and J by 1 base, with 4 bases of the junction left unmatched. Germline V gives CDR1 SQVTM, CDR2 ANQGSEA. The CDR3 has 14 residues. This receptor was obtained from an adult man with Graves' disease, either hyperthyroidism or ophthalmopathy (not recorded which). The V gene is TRBV29-1, the J gene TRBJ2-7; 12 bases match TRBD2. Sequenced: peripheral blood or thyroid tissue (not recorded which). Written as DNA, the CDR3 is TGCAGCGTAGGACTAGCGGGACGTTCCTACGAGCAGTACTTC. This encodes CSVGLAGRSYEQYF.